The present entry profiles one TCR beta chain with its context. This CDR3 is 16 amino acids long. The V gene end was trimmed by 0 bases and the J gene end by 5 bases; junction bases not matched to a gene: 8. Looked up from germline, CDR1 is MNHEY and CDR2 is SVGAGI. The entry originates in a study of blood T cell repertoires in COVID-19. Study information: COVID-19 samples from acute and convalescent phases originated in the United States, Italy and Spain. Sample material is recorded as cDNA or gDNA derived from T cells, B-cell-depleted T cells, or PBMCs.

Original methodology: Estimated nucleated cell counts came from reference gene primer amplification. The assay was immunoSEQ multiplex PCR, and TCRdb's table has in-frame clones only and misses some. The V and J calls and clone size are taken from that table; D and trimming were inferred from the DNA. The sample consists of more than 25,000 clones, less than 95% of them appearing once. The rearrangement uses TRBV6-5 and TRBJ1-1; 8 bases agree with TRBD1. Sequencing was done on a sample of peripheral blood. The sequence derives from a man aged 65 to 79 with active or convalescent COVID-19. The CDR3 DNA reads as TGTGCCAGCAGTTACTCCCTATCGGACAGGGAAACTGAAGCTTTCTTT. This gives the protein CASSYSLSDRETEAFF.